Each of the 14 T cell receptor beta chains below was sequenced from the same sample in a study of long-term antiretroviral therapy in people with HIV. This was the immunoSEQ v3.0 assay at survey level. Data came from immunoSEQ multiplex PCR; TCRdb stores just in-frame clones and leaves some out. The data hold more than 12,000 clones, with 70% to 80% observed a single time. The sequences come from unsorted PBMCs, collected 1.3 years before starting antiretroviral therapy. Receptor source: a man aged 35-49 years with HIV.

This clone was seen a handful of times. The chain joins TRBV5-5 to TRBJ1-4, with D tentatively TRBD1 (5 bases). Germline V CDR1 and CDR2: SGHKS, YYEKEE (reference sequence). Trimming took 5 bases from V and 4 from J, leaving 12 bases between them. The CDR3 contains 14 residues. CDR3 in amino acids: CASRGQGGNEKLFF. In DNA form, the CDR3 reads TGTGCCAGCAGGGGGCAGGGCGGTAATGAAAAACTGTTTTTT.

This clone has just a few counts. The genes are TRBV18 and TRBJ1-6; 8 bases line up with TRBD1. Trimming cost V 6 bases and J 7 bases; bases outside gene matches: 5. Germline CDR1 and CDR2: KGHSH and LQKENI. The CDR3 spans 14 residues. The CDR3 here is CASSLQGGNSPLHF. In DNA, the CDR3 is TGTGCCAGCTCCCTACAGGGGGGAAATTCACCCCTCCACTTT.

This rearrangement joins TRBV6-4 to TRBJ1-1; weak D call: TRBD1 (5 bases). V dropped 0 bases and J dropped 9 bases, with 11 bases sitting between them. The germline V gene encodes CDR1 MRHNA and CDR2 SNTAGT. The CDR3 has 13 amino acids. The CDR3 DNA reads as TGTGCCAGCAGTGACTCGGGAGGGGCTCAAGCTTTCTTT. It specifies CASSDSGGAQAFF.

The rearrangement joins TRBV5-1 to TRBJ1-1; D is possibly TRBD1 (6 bases). This CDR3 comprises 14 residues. Trimming pared 2 bases from V and 5 bases from J, leaving 13 bases between. CDR1 is SGHRS and CDR2 is YFSETQ in the germline V gene. The CDR3 sequence: CASSFAGEGTEAFF. The CDR3 DNA sequence: TGCGCCAGCAGCTTCGCAGGGGAGGGGACTGAAGCTTTCTTT.

This clone was counted a single time. J is TRBJ2-2 and V is TRBV5-5; 7 nucleotides match TRBD2. Germline trimming cut 4 bases from V and 3 bases from J; bases unmatched to any gene: 6. Germline loops: CDR1 SGHKS, CDR2 YYEKEE (reference sequence). The CDR3 spans 15 residues. CDR3: CASSGAGGYTGELFF. The CDR3 bases are TGTGCCAGCAGCGGGGCCGGGGGGTACACCGGGGAGCTGTTTTTT.

The genes are TRBV10-3 and TRBJ1-6; D call uncertain. CDR1 ENHRY and CDR2 SYGVKD come from the germline V gene. Deletions cut 8 bases from V and 0 bases from J, with 11 bases between. The CDR3 has 15 amino acids. This chain's CDR3 is CAIHPGGSYNSPLHF. The CDR3 coding sequence is TGTGCCATCCATCCGGGAGGCTCCTATAATTCACCCCTCCACTTT.

V gene TRBV4-1 combines with J gene TRBJ1-1; D unresolved. Trimming cost V 1 base and J 6 bases, with 9 bases left between them. The germline gives CDR1 MGHRA, CDR2 YSYEKL. This CDR3 is built from 13 residues. The CDR3 DNA reads as TGCGCCAGCAGCCAAGGTATAACGGCTGAAGCTTTCTTT. This translates into CASSQGITAEAFF.

V usage is TRBV10-3 and J usage is TRBJ2-1; 9 bases agree with TRBD2. The junction had 14 bases not matched to a gene; V was cut back by 0 bases and J by 8 bases. CDR1 is ENHRY, CDR2 SYGVKD, per germline. The CDR3 runs to 18 residues. The CDR3 region is CAISESRLGLAGRDEQFF. CDR3 DNA: TGTGCCATCAGTGAGTCGCGATTGGGGCTAGCGGGGAGAGATGAGCAGTTCTTC.

This clone was recorded once. This chain joins TRBV6-5 and TRBJ1-1; no firm D call. The V end lost 8 bases, the J end lost 0 bases, and 10 bases lay between the germline ends. The CDR3 is made up of 13 amino acids. Germline V gene sequence: CDR1 MNHEY, CDR2 SVGAGI. CDR3 in DNA: TGTGCCAGCTCAGACACCTTGAACACTGAAGCTTTCTTT. Its translation is CASSDTLNTEAFF.

This sequence joins TRBV15 and TRBJ2-7; 11 bases line up with TRBD1. V lost 0 bases to trimming and J lost 3 bases; unmatched junction nucleotides: 4. CDR1 and CDR2 (germline): LNHNV, YYDKDF (reference sequence). The CDR3 has 16 amino acids. The CDR3 DNA sequence: TGTGCCACCAGCAGAGATTACGGGACAGGGGGCTACGAGCAGTACTTC. Protein product: CATSRDYGTGGYEQYF.

In this sample, this clone turned up a few times. The chain joins TRBV5-5 to TRBJ1-6, with TRBD1 matching 7 bases. The CDR3 contains 13 residues. Germline V gives CDR1 SGHKS, CDR2 YYEKEE (reference sequence). V lost 3 bases, J lost 7 bases, and 1 base stayed unmatched. CDR3 residues: CASSWDRNSPLHF. The CDR3 nucleotides read TGTGCCAGCAGCTGGGACAGAAATTCACCCCTCCACTTT. Looking up the rest from reference TRBV5-5 and TRBJ1-6 gives the full variable domain: DAGVTQSPTHLIKTRGQQVTLRCSPISGHKSVSWYQQVLGQGPQFIFQYYEKEERGRGNFPDRFSARQFPNYSSELNVNALLLGDSALYLCASSWDRNSPLHFGNGTRLTVT.

The chain uses TRBV10-1 and TRBJ1-1; 7 bases are a match to TRBD1. CDR1 WNHNN and CDR2 SYGVQD come from the germline V gene (reference sequence). Trimming took 2 bases from V and 4 from J; bases not matched to a gene: 4. The CDR3 length is 14 residues. CDR3 sequence (DNA): TGCGCCAGCAGTGAGAACAGGGGAAGCACTGAAGCTTTCTTT. Translated: CASSENRGSTEAFF.

This rearrangement joins TRBV5-6 to TRBJ1-6; TRBD1 matches at 7 bases. Germline V CDR1 and CDR2: SGHDT, YYEEEE. J lost 7 bases, V lost 2 bases, and 6 bases had no gene match. The CDR3 contains 15 residues. Written as DNA, the CDR3 is TGTGCCAGCAGCTTCAGAGACAGGGAAAATTCACCCCTCCACTTT. Translating it yields CASSFRDRENSPLHF.

The chain joins TRBV5-5 to TRBJ1-1; 8 bases agree with TRBD1. With V trimmed by 4 bases and J by 4 bases, 6 bases remained unmatched. This CDR3 has 14 residues. Per the germline V gene, CDR1 is SGHKS and CDR2 is YYEKEE (reference sequence). Written as DNA, the CDR3 is TGTGCCAGCAGCCTCCTCGGACAGGGCACTGAAGCTTTCTTT. This gives the protein CASSLLGQGTEAFF.